Listed below are T cell receptor beta chains from one sample, sequenced in a study of T cell clonotyping in hematopoietic cell transplantation. The table came from immunoSEQ multiplex PCR; TCRdb's copy has only in-frame clones and leaves some out. The sample lists 6,200 or so clones; over 35% were seen once. The source was peripheral blood mononuclear cells, collected 30 days after allogeneic stem cell transplant. The source of these receptors is a female patient in her 60s who had an allogeneic stem cell transplant, so the T cells may come from the graft donor. Some clones in this sample may be carry-over from other donors' samples. Both conserved end residues are part of each CDR3. A D gene is named only where the DNA matches it firmly. The size entry is marked missing in some rows and otherwise reads once, few, many or a size class.

V gene	J gene	clone size	D gene	CDR3 protein	CDR3 DNA
TRBV30	TRBJ1-1	once	-	CAWSVESRPEAFF	TGTGCCTGGAGTGTAGAGTCCAGGCCTGAAGCTTTCTTT
TRBV28	TRBJ1-1	few	-	CASTPRKQQAFF	TGTGCCAGCACCCCCAGGAAGCAGCAAGCTTTCTTT
TRBV6-6	TRBJ1-5	-	TRBD1	CASRQAGQGSNQPQHF	TGTGCCAGCAGACAGGCAGGACAGGGGAGCAATCAGCCCCAGCATTTT
TRBV30	TRBJ1-2	-	TRBD1	CAWRPPGTGVFHTF	TGTGCCTGGAGACCGCCGGGGACAGGGGTTTTCCACACCTTC
TRBV30	TRBJ1-1	-	TRBD1	CAWAWAGGPNTEAFF	TGTGCCTGGGCCTGGGCAGGGGGTCCGAACACTGAAGCTTTCTTT
TRBV29-1	TRBJ2-5	-	TRBD2	CSVEDYERGADPIETQYF	TGCAGCGTTGAAGATTACGAGCGGGGCGCTGATCCGATCGAGACCCAGTACTTC
TRBV29-1	TRBJ2-3	once	TRBD2	CSDSGRADTQYF	TGCAGCGATAGCGGGAGGGCGGATACGCAGTATTTT
TRBV30	TRBJ1-2	-	TRBD1	CAWRQGRGGYTF	TGTGCCTGGAGACAGGGGAGGGGTGGCTACACCTTC
TRBV27	TRBJ2-7	-	TRBD2	CASRGLAGVGAYEQYF	TGTGCCAGCCGCGGGCTAGCGGGAGTGGGGGCATACGAGCAGTACTTC
TRBV4-1	TRBJ1-6	-	-	CASSQGATGNSPLHF	TGCGCCAGCAGCCAAGGGGCCACTGGAAATTCACCCCTCCACTTT
TRBV4-3	TRBJ1-3	-	TRBD1	CASSQRTGGHTIYF	TGCGCCAGCAGCCAAAGGACAGGGGGACACACCATATATTTT
TRBV2	TRBJ2-7	few	-	CASSALGYEQYF	TGTGCCAGCAGTGCATTAGGGTACGAGCAGTACTTC
TRBV28	TRBJ2-3	-	-	CASTGAEDTQYF	TGTGCCAGCACTGGGGCGGAAGATACGCAGTATTTT
TRBV9	TRBJ2-7	-	TRBD2	CASSVDSRTSGSDEQYF	TGTGCCAGCAGCGTAGATTCTCGGACTAGCGGGAGCGACGAGCAGTACTTC
TRBV30	TRBJ1-5	-	-	CAWRKGLSNQPQHF	TGTGCCTGGAGGAAAGGGCTTAGCAATCAGCCCCAGCATTTT
TRBV9	TRBJ2-7	-	-	CASSATEPYEQYF	TGTGCCAGCAGCGCGACGGAGCCCTACGAGCAGTACTTC
TRBV30	TRBJ1-5	-	-	CAWSVQGSQPQHF	TGCGCCTGGAGTGTACAGGGAAGTCAGCCCCAGCATTTT
TRBV30	TRBJ1-5	-	-	CAWSAPPGSLSNQPQHF	TGTGCCTGGAGTGCTCCTCCAGGGTCCCTGAGCAATCAGCCCCAGCATTTT
TRBV7-2	TRBJ2-1	-	TRBD2	CASSATSGRGHEQFF	TGTGCCAGCAGCGCGACTAGCGGGAGGGGCCATGAGCAGTTCTTC
TRBV4-1	TRBJ2-5	few	-	CASSPDQGMLETQYF	TGCGCCAGCAGCCCGGACCAGGGGATGTTAGAGACCCAGTACTTC
TRBV6-4	TRBJ2-6	few	-	CASSEGSSGANVLTF	TGTGCCAGCAGCGAGGGGAGTTCTGGGGCCAACGTCCTGACTTTC
TRBV30	TRBJ2-1	-	-	CAWSGGLEGEQFF	TGTGCCTGGAGTGGAGGGCTAGAAGGTGAGCAGTTCTTC
TRBV6-6	TRBJ2-3	-	-	CASTRTDTQYF	TGTGCCAGCACCCGCACAGATACGCAGTATTTT
TRBV7-2	TRBJ1-2	few	TRBD1	CASSTDRVFDGYTF	TGTGCCAGCAGCACCGACAGGGTGTTCGATGGCTACACCTTC
TRBV5-1	TRBJ2-5	-	TRBD1	CASSRDRDIETQYF	TGCGCCAGCAGCCGGGACAGGGATATAGAGACCCAGTACTTC